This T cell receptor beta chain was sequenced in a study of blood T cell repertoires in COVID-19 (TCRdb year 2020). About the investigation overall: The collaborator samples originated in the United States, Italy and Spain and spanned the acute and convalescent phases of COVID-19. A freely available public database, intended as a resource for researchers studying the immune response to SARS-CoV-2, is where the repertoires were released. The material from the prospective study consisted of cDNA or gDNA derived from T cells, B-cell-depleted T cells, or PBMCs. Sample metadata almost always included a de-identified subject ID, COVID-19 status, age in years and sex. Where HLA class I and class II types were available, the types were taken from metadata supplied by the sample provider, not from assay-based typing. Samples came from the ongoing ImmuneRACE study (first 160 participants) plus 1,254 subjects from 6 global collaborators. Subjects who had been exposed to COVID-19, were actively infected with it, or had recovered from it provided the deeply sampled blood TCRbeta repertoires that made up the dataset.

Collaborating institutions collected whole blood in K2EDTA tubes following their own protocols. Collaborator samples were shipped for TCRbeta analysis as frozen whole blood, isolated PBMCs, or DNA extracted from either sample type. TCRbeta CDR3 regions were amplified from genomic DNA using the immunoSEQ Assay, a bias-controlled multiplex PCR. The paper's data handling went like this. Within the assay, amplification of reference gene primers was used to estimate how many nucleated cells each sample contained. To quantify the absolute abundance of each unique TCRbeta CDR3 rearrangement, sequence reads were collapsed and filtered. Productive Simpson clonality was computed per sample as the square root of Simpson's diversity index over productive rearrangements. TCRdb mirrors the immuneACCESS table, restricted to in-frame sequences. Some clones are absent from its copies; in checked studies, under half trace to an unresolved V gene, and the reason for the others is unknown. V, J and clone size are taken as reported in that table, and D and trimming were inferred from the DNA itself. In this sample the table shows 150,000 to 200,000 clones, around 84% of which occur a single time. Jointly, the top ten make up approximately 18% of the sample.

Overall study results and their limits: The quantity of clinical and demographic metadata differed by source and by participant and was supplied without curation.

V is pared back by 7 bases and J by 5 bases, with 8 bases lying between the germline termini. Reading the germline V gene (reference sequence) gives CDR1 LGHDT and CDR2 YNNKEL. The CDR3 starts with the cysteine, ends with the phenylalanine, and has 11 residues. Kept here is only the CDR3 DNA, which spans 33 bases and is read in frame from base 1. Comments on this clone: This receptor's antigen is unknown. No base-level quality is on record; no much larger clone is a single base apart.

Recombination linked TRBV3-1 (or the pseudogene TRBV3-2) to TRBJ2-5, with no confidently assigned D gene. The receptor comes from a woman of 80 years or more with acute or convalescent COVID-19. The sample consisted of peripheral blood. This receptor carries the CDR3 CASKEVETQYF. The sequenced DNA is TGTGCCAGCAAAGAGGTGGAGACCCAGTACTTC.